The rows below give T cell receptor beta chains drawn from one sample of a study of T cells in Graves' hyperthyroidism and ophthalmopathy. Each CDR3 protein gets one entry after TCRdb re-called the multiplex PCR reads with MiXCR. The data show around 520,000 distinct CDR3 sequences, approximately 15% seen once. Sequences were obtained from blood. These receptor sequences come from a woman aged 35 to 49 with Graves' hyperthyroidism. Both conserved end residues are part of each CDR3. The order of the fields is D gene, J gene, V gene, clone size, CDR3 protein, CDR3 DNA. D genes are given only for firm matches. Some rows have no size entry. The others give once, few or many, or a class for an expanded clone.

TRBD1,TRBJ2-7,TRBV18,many,CASSPIQGGEQYF,TGTGCCAGCTCACCTATACAGGGGGGCGAGCAGTACTTC
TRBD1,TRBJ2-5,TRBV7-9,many,CASSPPGQGYETQYF,TGTGCCAGCAGCCCACCGGGACAGGGATATGAGACCCAGTACTTC
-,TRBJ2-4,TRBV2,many,CASRVQQGIQYF,TGTGCCAGCAGAGTCCAACAGGGCATTCAGTACTTC
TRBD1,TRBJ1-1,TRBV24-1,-,CATRGQGNTEAFF,TGTGCCACCAGGGGACAGGGGAACACTGAAGCTTTCTTT
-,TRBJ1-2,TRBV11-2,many,CASSGTGHLNYGYTF,TGTGCCAGCAGCGGGACCGGACATCTTAACTATGGCTACACCTTC
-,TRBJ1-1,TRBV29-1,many,CSVERGMNTEAFF,TGCAGCGTTGAACGTGGGATGAACACTGAAGCTTTCTTT
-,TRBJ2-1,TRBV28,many,CASRLVNEQFF,TGTGCCAGCAGACTGGTCAATGAGCAGTTCTTC
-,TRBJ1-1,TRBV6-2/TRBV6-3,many,CASSSNTNTEAFF,TGTGCCAGCAGTTCCAACACCAACACTGAAGCTTTCTTT
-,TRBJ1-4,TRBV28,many,CASRPILRGWNEKLFF,TGTGCCAGCAGGCCCATCCTGAGAGGGTGGAATGAAAAACTGTTTTTT
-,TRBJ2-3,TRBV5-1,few,CASSLRRAVADTQYF,TGCGCCAGCAGCTTAAGGAGGGCCGTGGCAGATACGCAGTATTTT
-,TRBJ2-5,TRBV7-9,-,CASSPWGADNQETQYF,TGCGCCAGCAGCCCCTGGGGAGCGGACAACCAAGAGACCCAGTACTTC
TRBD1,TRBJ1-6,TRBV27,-,CASSFTGAYSPLHF,TGTGCCAGCAGTTTTACAGGGGCTTATTCACCCCTCCACTTT
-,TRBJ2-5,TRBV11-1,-,CASYGLGETQYF,TGTGCCAGCTACGGGCTAGGGGAGACCCAGTACTTC
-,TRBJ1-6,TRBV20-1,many,CSAPRTENSPLHF,TGCAGTGCCCCCAGGACGGAGAATTCACCCCTCCACTTT
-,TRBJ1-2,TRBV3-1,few,CASSQRHSDYGYTF,TGTGCCAGCAGCCAGCGGCATTCGGACTATGGCTACACCTTC
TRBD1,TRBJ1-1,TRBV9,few,CASSVDQGGPLNTEAFF,TGTGCCAGCAGCGTAGATCAGGGGGGGCCCTTGAACACTGAAGCTTTCTTT
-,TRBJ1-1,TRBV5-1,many,CAREGFLAFF,TGCGCCAGAGAGGGTTTTTTAGCTTTCTTT
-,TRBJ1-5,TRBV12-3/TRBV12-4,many,CASSHRPDQPQHF,TGTGCCAGCAGTCACCGACCAGATCAGCCCCAGCATTTT
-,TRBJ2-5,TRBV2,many,CASSEEGGTQYF,TGTGCCAGCAGTGAAGAGGGTGGGACCCAGTACTTC
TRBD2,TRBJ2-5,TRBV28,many,CASRPSSGSGETQYF,TGTGCCAGCAGGCCTTCTAGCGGGAGTGGGGAGACCCAGTACTTC
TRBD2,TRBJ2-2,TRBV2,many,CASRENGLAGNTGELFF,TGTGCCAGCAGGGAAAACGGACTAGCGGGGAACACCGGGGAGCTGTTTTTT
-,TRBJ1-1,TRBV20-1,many,CSARVLGSQNTEAFF,TGCAGTGCTAGAGTTTTAGGGTCTCAGAACACTGAAGCTTTCTTT
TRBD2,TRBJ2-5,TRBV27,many,CASSPGLAVETQYF,TGTGCCAGCAGTCCTGGACTAGCGGTAGAGACCCAGTACTTC
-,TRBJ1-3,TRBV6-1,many,CASRREYSGNTIYF,TGTGCCAGCAGAAGGGAGTACTCTGGAAACACCATATATTTT
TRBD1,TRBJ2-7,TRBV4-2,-,CASSQMGQVGTYEQYF,TGTGCCAGCAGCCAAATGGGACAGGTTGGGACCTACGAGCAGTACTTC
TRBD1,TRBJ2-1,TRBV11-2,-,CASSLGDRVSDEQFF,TGTGCCAGCAGCTTAGGGGACAGGGTATCTGATGAGCAGTTCTTC
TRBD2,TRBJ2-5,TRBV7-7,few,CASSILSGRPETQYF,TGTGCTAGCAGCATCTTAAGCGGGAGGCCGGAGACCCAGTACTTC
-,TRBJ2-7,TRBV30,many,CACTLTPPYEQYF,TGTGCCTGCACTCTCACCCCCCCCTACGAGCAGTACTTC
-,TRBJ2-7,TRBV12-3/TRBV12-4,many,CASSLEGFYEQYF,TGTGCCAGCAGCCTAGAGGGATTCTACGAGCAGTACTTC
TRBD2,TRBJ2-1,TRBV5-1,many,CASSLASGVKQFF,TGCGCCAGCAGCTTGGCTAGCGGGGTAAAGCAGTTCTTC
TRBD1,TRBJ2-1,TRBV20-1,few,CSAPRGLLLTSTNEQFF,TGCAGTGCTCCTAGGGGGCTGCTGCTTACCTCTACCAACGAGCAGTTCTTC
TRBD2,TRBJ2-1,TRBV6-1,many,CASSESGTRSYNEQFF,TGTGCCAGCAGTGAAAGCGGGACTCGCTCCTACAATGAGCAGTTCTTC
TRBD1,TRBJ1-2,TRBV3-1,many,CASSQRTGRGYTF,TGTGCCAGCAGCCAACGGACAGGGAGGGGCTACACCTTC
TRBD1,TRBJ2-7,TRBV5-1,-,CASSLSPGQMNYEQYF,TGCGCCAGCAGCTTGAGTCCGGGACAGATGAATTACGAGCAGTACTTC
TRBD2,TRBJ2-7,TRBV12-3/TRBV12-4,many,CASRVATSGSDEQYF,TGTGCCAGCAGAGTGGCGACTAGCGGGAGCGACGAGCAGTACTTC
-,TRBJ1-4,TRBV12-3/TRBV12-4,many,CASSTTGANEKLFF,TGTGCCAGCAGTACGACAGGAGCTAATGAAAAACTGTTTTTT
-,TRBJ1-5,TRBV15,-,CATSLLGTGMGNQPQHF,TGTGCCACCAGCCTCCTGGGTACGGGGATGGGCAATCAGCCCCAGCATTTT
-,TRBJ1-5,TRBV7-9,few,CASSQASGSQPQHF,TGTGCCAGCAGTCAAGCGTCGGGGAGTCAGCCCCAGCATTTT
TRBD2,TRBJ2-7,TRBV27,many,CASSLASGGFYEQYF,TGTGCCAGCAGTCTGGCTAGCGGGGGATTTTACGAGCAGTACTTC
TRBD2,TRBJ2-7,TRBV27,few,CASSPFGTSGRSSYEQYF,TGTGCCAGCAGTCCTTTCGGGACTAGCGGGAGGAGCTCCTACGAGCAGTACTTC
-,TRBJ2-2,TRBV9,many,CASSVTGTGSGELFF,TGTGCCAGCAGCGTAACCGGGACTGGGTCCGGGGAGCTGTTTTTT
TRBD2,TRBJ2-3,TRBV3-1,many,CASSQQREIPDTQYF,TGTGCCAGCAGCCAACAGCGGGAGATCCCAGATACGCAGTATTTT
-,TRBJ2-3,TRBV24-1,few,CATSDLGRDTQYF,TGTGCCACCAGTGATTTGGGACGTGATACGCAGTATTTT
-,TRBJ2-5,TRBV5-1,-,CASSLGLVGGETQYF,TGCGCCAGCAGCTTGGGATTGGTTGGTGGAGAGACCCAGTACTTC
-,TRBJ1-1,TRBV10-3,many,CAISGGEPNTEAFF,TGTGCCATCAGTGGGGGGGAACCTAACACTGAAGCTTTCTTT